Sequencing of this T cell receptor beta chain was carried out in a study of blood T cell repertoires in COVID-19. Per germline, CDR1 GTSNPN and CDR2 SVGIG (reference sequence). Trimming left V 1 base short and J 5 bases short, with 11 bases between. CDR3 length: 14 residues. Produced via immunoSEQ multiplex PCR; TCRdb's table is partial and in-frame only. Of roughly 250,000 clones listed, approximately 87% were seen once; the top ten hold approximately 2.3%. V is TRBV30 and J is TRBJ1-4; D call uncertain. The sample consisted of peripheral blood. This TCR derives from a woman in her forties or fifties with acute or convalescent COVID-19. CDR3 sequence reads: CAWSGALQNEKLFF. The CDR3 region has the DNA TGTGCCTGGAGTGGCGCCCTACAGAATGAAAAACTGTTTTTT.